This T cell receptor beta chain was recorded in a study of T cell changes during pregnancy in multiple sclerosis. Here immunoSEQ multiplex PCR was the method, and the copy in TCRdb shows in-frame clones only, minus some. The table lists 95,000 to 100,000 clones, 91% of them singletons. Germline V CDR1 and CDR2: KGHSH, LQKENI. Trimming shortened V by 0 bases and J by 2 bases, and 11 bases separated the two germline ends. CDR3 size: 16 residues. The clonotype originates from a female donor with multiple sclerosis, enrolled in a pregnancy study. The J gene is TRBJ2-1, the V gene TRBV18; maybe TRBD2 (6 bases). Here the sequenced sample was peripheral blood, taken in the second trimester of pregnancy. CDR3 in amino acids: CASSPPGLNPYNEQFF. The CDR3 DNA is TGTGCCAGCTCACCACCGGGACTCAACCCCTACAATGAGCAGTTCTTC.